Below are 26 T cell receptor beta chains sequenced from a single sample in a study of regulatory T cells in long-lasting Graves disease. As for time point: newly diagnosed GD, antithyroid drugs for less than 3 months. Construction of the TCR library relied on RNA isolated from PBMCs. Arm-PCR of CDR3 regions and iRepertoire HTBI primers were the basis on which TCR beta libraries were built. TCRdb processed the multiplex PCR reads anew with MiXCR; each CDR3 protein has one entry. The repertoire includes some 450,000 distinct CDR3 sequences, around 17% of them detected once, and roughly a tenth sits in the top ten. In addition, the sample was reused for a study of T cells in Graves' hyperthyroidism and ophthalmopathy.

The sample here was peripheral blood mononuclear cells (PBMCs), taken at new diagnosis, from a patient treated with antithyroid drugs. The receptors originated from a woman in her 30s with Graves disease.

This clonotype was seen ten or more times. V gene TRBV11-3 combines with J gene TRBJ2-5; maybe TRBD2 (5 bases). V was shortened by 2 bases and J by 4 bases, with 8 bases between the two germline ends. The germline V gene encodes CDR1 SGHNT and CDR2 YENEEA. This CDR3 spans 13 amino acids. The chain's CDR3 is CASSLRAGETQYF. The CDR3 DNA reads as TGTGCCAGCAGCTTAAGGGCGGGAGAGACCCAGTACTTC.

This clonotype was recorded at least ten times. The chain recombines TRBV11-3 with TRBJ2-1; TRBD2 matches at 12 bases. Germline values: CDR1 SGHNT, CDR2 YENEEA. CDR3 length equals 15 residues. J was trimmed by 9 bases and V by 3 bases; bases with no gene match: 6. Written as DNA, the CDR3 is TGTGCCAGCAGCTTTTCCGGGACTAGCGGGTTTGAGCAGTTCTTC. As protein: CASSFSGTSGFEQFF.

The chain uses TRBV29-1 and TRBJ2-6; D is unclear. The V end lost 6 bases, the J end lost 2 bases, and 8 bases lay between the germline ends. CDR1 and CDR2 (germline): SQVTM, ANQGSEA. CDR3 length: 13 amino acids. CDR3 in DNA: TGCAGCGTCCATGGCCCTGGGGCCAACGTCCTGACTTTC. Translating it yields CSVHGPGANVLTF. The variable domain in full, completed from reference TRBV29-1 and TRBJ2-6, reads SAVISQKPSRDICQRGTSLTIQCQVDSQVTMMFWYRQQPGQSLTLIATANQGSEATYESGFVIDKFPISRPNLTFSTLTVSNMSPEDSSIYLCSVHGPGANVLTFGAGSRLTVL.

The chain couples TRBV11-2 to TRBJ2-3, with unresolved D. With 3 bases removed from V and 2 bases from J, the gap between germline ends came to 15 bases. This CDR3 is built from 16 residues. The germline gives CDR1 SGHAT, CDR2 FQNNGV. The CDR3 spells CASSFPPGSFTDTQYF. CDR3 in DNA: TGTGCCAGCAGCTTCCCGCCAGGAAGTTTCACAGATACGCAGTATTTT.

This clonotype occurred a few times. This sequence joins TRBV12-3 or TRBV12-4 and TRBJ2-1; D not certain. Deletions cut 5 bases from V and 3 bases from J, with 14 bases between. The CDR3 consists of 15 residues. The CDR3 sequence: CASSGGTLNYNEQFF. The CDR3 nucleotides are TGTGCCAGCAGTGGCGGCACTTTAAACTACAATGAGCAGTTCTTC.

V gene TRBV7-2 combines with J gene TRBJ1-5; D uncertain. The V end was cut by 5 bases, the J end by 4 bases, with 18 bases between. The CDR3 contains 16 residues. Germline V gives CDR1 SGHTA, CDR2 FQGNSA. CDR3 residues: CASSPGPGNTNQPQHF. CDR3 DNA: TGTGCCAGCAGCCCCGGGCCTGGGAATACAAATCAGCCCCAGCATTTT.

V is TRBV2 and J is TRBJ2-5, with D perhaps TRBD2 (6 bases). The CDR3 has 15 amino acids. V was shortened by 7 bases and J by 5 bases, with 20 bases between the two germline ends. The V gene's germline CDR1 is SNHLY and CDR2 FYNNEI. As DNA, the CDR3 is TGTGCCAGCATCTCTAGCATGGAGGGTTGGGAGACCCAGTACTTC. This gives the protein CASISSMEGWETQYF.

The table lists this clonotype with a few counts. This chain joins TRBV6-1 and TRBJ1-1; D gene unclear. Per the germline V gene, CDR1 is MNHNS and CDR2 is SASEGT. V was clipped by 7 bases and J by 6 bases, with 15 bases between them. CDR3 length equals 13 residues. The CDR3 loop is CASIHPGGPEAFF. DNA of the CDR3: TGTGCCAGCATTCACCCCGGAGGGCCTGAAGCTTTCTTT.

This clonotype has ten or more counts. This chain joins TRBV28 and TRBJ2-7, with D possibly being TRBD1 (5 bases). The CDR3 consists of 15 residues. V gave up 6 bases and J gave up 2 bases, with 17 bases separating them. The germline V gene encodes CDR1 MDHEN and CDR2 SYDVKM. The CDR3 region is CASRIFQGVTYEQYF. CDR3 sequence (DNA): TGTGCCAGCAGAATTTTCCAGGGTGTTACCTACGAGCAGTACTTC.

This clonotype has at least ten counts. The chain links TRBV27 to TRBJ1-1, with D hard to call. Germline-derived CDR1 and CDR2 are MNHEY and SMNVEV (reference sequence). The V end lost 6 bases, the J end lost 0 bases, and 11 bases lay between the germline ends. This CDR3 spans 14 amino acids. CDR3 nucleotides: TGTGCCAGCAGCCAGACACCTATGAACACTGAAGCTTTCTTT. Translation: CASSQTPMNTEAFF.

This clonotype was counted ten times or more. The chain combines TRBV10-3 with TRBJ2-1; D is ambiguous. Between the trimmed V and J ends, which lost 2 bases and 9 bases, there was a span of 11 bases. This CDR3 region has 13 residues. Per germline, CDR1 ENHRY and CDR2 SYGVKD. Written as DNA, the CDR3 is TGTGCCATCAGTGAGCGTGACTCCGGTGAGCAGTTCTTC. Its protein is CAISERDSGEQFF.

This clonotype was recorded many times. In DNA, the CDR3 is TGCAGTGCTAGAGACCACCGCGGACTAGCGGGAACCGGGGAGCTGTTTTTT. Residues: CSARDHRGLAGTGELFF. The gene calls are TRBV20-1 and TRBJ2-2; 12 bases are a match to TRBD2. After removal of 0 bases from V and 5 bases from J, the junction contained 7 bases not matched to a gene. Germline CDR1 and CDR2: DFQATT and SNEGSKA (reference sequence). This CDR3 has 17 amino acids.

This clonotype has at least ten counts. The J gene is TRBJ1-2, the V gene TRBV20-1; the D is unclear. Germline V gene data show CDR1 as DFQATT and CDR2 as SNEGSKA (reference sequence). This CDR3 has 15 residues. V shed 0 bases and J shed 2 bases, with 13 bases lying between them. DNA for the CDR3: TGCAGTGCTAGAGAAGAGCTAAACCCCAACTATGGCTACACCTTC. Translating it yields CSAREELNPNYGYTF.

This clonotype was counted only a few times. This chain links TRBV7-9 with TRBJ2-5; D may be TRBD1 or TRBD2 (5 bases each). Per the germline V gene, CDR1 is SEHNR and CDR2 is FQNEAQ (reference sequence). With 4 bases removed from V and 5 bases from J, the gap between germline ends came to 11 bases. The CDR3 has 13 residues. CDR3 coding DNA: TGTGCCAGCAGCTGGGACCTGCCGGAGACCCAGTACTTC. Translated: CASSWDLPETQYF.

There are many counts of this clonotype. The chain couples TRBV20-1 to TRBJ1-3; maybe TRBD1 (6 bases). Germline V gene data show CDR1 as DFQATT and CDR2 as SNEGSKA (reference sequence). Trimming removed 6 bases at V and 0 bases at J, with 12 bases between. This CDR3 has 14 amino acids. This chain's CDR3 is CSAPTGISGNTIYF. The CDR3, as DNA: TGCAGTGCCCCTACAGGGATCTCTGGAAACACCATATATTTT.

Many counts were recorded for this clonotype. The J gene is TRBJ1-4, the V gene TRBV7-2, with 8 bases lining up with TRBD1. This CDR3 is 12 amino acids long. After removal of 4 bases from V and 14 bases from J, the junction contained 6 bases not matched to a gene. Germline V lookup: CDR1 SGHTA, CDR2 FQGNSA. CDR3 in amino acids: CASSSQGDKLFF. Here the CDR3 DNA reads TGTGCCAGCAGCTCACAGGGGGATAAGCTGTTTTTT.

The rearrangement links TRBV6-1 to TRBJ2-7; D is unresolved. The germline CDR1 and CDR2 sequences are MNHNS and SASEGT. V was shortened by 6 bases and J by 3 bases, with 18 bases between the two germline ends. The CDR3 length is 15 residues. The CDR3 sequence: CASSGRHRLFYEQYF. CDR3 sequence (DNA): TGTGCCAGCAGCGGCCGGCACAGATTGTTCTACGAGCAGTACTTC.

This clonotype was recorded many times. The chain couples TRBV5-1 to TRBJ2-5; 9 nucleotides match TRBD1. Germline CDR1 reads SGHRS; CDR2 reads YFSETQ. V was pared by 4 bases and J by 5 bases, with 18 bases of the junction left unmatched. The CDR3 is 18 residues long. In DNA, the CDR3 is TGCGCCAGCAGCGCCAATTACGACCGGGACAGGGACCGGGAGACCCAGTACTTC. Protein product: CASSANYDRDRDRETQYF.

This clonotype was seen repeatedly, ten times or more. V is TRBV12-3 or TRBV12-4 and J is TRBJ2-7, with a tentative D call TRBD2 (6 bases). Trimming took 4 bases from V and 2 from J, leaving 12 bases between them. The CDR3 spans 14 residues. The CDR3 reads CASSSGTSTYEQYF. CDR3 DNA sequence: TGTGCCAGCAGTTCCGGGACTTCTACCTACGAGCAGTACTTC.

Ten or more counts support this clonotype. The chain recombines TRBV6-1 with TRBJ2-1; TRBD2 agrees at 12 bases. The CDR3 spans 19 residues. The germline gives CDR1 MNHNS, CDR2 SASEGT. Trimming at V came to 6 bases and at J to 0 bases, leaving 12 bases not matched to a gene. CDR3 in amino acids: CASSDSGLAGLDSYNEQFF. The CDR3 nucleotides are TGTGCCAGCAGCGACTCGGGACTAGCGGGTTTGGACTCCTACAATGAGCAGTTCTTC.

In this sample, this clonotype turned up many times. This rearrangement joins TRBV6-1 to TRBJ2-1; 10 nucleotides line up with TRBD2. The V segment lost 4 bases and the J segment 8 bases; nucleotides outside the gene matches: 8. Germline assignment: CDR1 MNHNS and CDR2 SASEGT. CDR3 size: 15 residues. The CDR3 is CASSALAGAPHEQFF. As DNA, the CDR3 is TGTGCCAGCAGTGCCCTAGCGGGAGCTCCCCATGAGCAGTTCTTC.

This clonotype has more than one count but fewer than ten. V and J are TRBV7-9 and TRBJ2-1; 9 bases fit TRBD1. This CDR3 has 12 residues. The V segment lost 1 base and the J segment 15 bases; nucleotides outside the gene matches: 4. Germline-derived CDR1 and CDR2 are SEHNR and FQNEAQ (reference sequence). Here the CDR3 reads CASSLGDRDGFF. The CDR3, as DNA: TGTGCCAGCAGCTTAGGGGACAGGGACGGGTTCTTC.

This clonotype has a count of ten or more. This chain joins TRBV29-1 and TRBJ2-3; 12 positions match TRBD2. From germline, CDR1 is SQVTM and CDR2 ANQGSEA. This CDR3 spans 14 amino acids. V lost 7 bases to trimming and J lost 6 bases; unmatched junction nucleotides: 8. DNA of the CDR3: TGCAGCGCGACTAGCGGGAGATCCACGGATACGCAGTATTTT. Residues: CSATSGRSTDTQYF.

The sample holds a few counts of this clonotype. V usage is TRBV2 and J usage is TRBJ2-1; no clear D. V dropped 4 bases and J dropped 0 bases, with 7 bases sitting between them. Germline CDR1 and CDR2: SNHLY and FYNNEI. The CDR3 has 14 residues. The CDR3 protein is CASSAISSYNEQFF. CDR3 nucleotides: TGTGCCAGCAGTGCGATCAGCTCCTACAATGAGCAGTTCTTC. The whole variable domain, filled in from reference TRBV2 and TRBJ2-1, reads EPEVTQTPSHQVTQMGQEVILRCVPISNHLYFYWYRQILGQKVEFLVSFYNNEISEKSEIFDDQFSVERPDGSNFTLKIRSTKLEDSAMYFCASSAISSYNEQFFGPGTRLTVL.

Ten or more counts support this clonotype. This chain connects TRBV20-1 to TRBJ2-7; the D gene could be TRBD1 or TRBD2 (6 bases each). The V and J ends lost 3 bases and 3 bases respectively, with 15 bases between them. The CDR3 is made up of 14 amino acids. From germline, CDR1 is DFQATT and CDR2 SNEGSKA (reference sequence). CDR3 loop: CSASSEEGGYEQYF. DNA for the CDR3: TGCAGTGCTAGTTCGGAAGAGGGGGGCTACGAGCAGTACTTC.

The table lists this clonotype with a few counts. One base away lies a much larger clone, so this may be a sequencing read error. This chain uses TRBV30 with TRBJ2-2, with D possibly being TRBD1 or TRBD2 (6 bases each). The CDR3 extends over 14 amino acids. CDR1 is GTSNPN, CDR2 SVGIG, per germline (reference sequence). CDR3 amino acids: CGWRGTLNTGELFF. DNA for the CDR3: TGTGGCTGGAGGGGGACTCTGAACACCGGGGAGCTGTTTTTT.